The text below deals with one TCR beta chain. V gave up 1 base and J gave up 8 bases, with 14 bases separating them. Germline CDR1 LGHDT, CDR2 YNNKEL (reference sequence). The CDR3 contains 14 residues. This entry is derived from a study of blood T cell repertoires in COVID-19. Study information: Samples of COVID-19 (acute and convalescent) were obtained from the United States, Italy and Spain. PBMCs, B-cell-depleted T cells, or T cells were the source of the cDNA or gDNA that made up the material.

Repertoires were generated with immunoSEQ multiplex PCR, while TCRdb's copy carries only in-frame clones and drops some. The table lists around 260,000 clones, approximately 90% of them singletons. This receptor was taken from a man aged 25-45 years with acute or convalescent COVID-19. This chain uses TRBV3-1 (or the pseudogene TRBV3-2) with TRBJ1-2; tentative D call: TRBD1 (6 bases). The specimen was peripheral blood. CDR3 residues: CASSQGRTAPGYTF. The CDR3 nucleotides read TGTGCCAGCAGCCAAGGCCGGACAGCCCCGGGCTACACCTTC.